This entry lists 5 T cell receptor beta chains sequenced from one sample in a study of blood T cell repertoires in COVID-19. The method was immunoSEQ multiplex PCR; TCRdb's version includes in-frame clones alone and lacks a portion of them. The data show about 200,000 clones, around 82% seen once. The sample taken for sequencing was peripheral blood. Receptors were obtained from a woman aged 40 to 50 with acute or convalescent COVID-19.

This clone has just a few counts. The chain combines TRBV2 with TRBJ1-1; 7 nucleotides align to TRBD1. V lost 0 bases, J lost 1 base, and 2 bases stayed unmatched. The germline V gene has CDR1 SNHLY and CDR2 FYNNEI. The CDR3 covers 15 residues. CDR3 residues: CASSEATGPNTEAFF. In DNA form, the CDR3 reads TGTGCCAGCAGTGAAGCGACAGGGCCGAACACTGAAGCTTTCTTT.

This clone was detected a few times. The chain couples TRBV21-1 to TRBJ1-2. TRBV21-1 is deemed a pseudogene. This CDR3 comprises 17 residues. The CDR3 loop is CASSKEPIRGSTYGYTF. DNA of the CDR3: TGTGCCAGCAGCAAAGAGCCCATTCGCGGATCAACCTATGGCTACACCTTC.

This sequence joins TRBV11-2 and TRBJ2-1; TRBD2 might be the D (6 bases). Germline V gene data show CDR1 as SGHAT and CDR2 as FQNNGV. There are 14 residues in the CDR3. The germline V and J ends were trimmed by 6 bases and 5 bases, with 14 bases remaining between them. In DNA form, the CDR3 reads TGTGCCAGCAGTCGGGACTGGGGCAACAATGAGCAGTTCTTC. This gives the protein CASSRDWGNNEQFF.

The V and J genes are TRBV24-1 and TRBJ1-5; unclear D gene. The CDR3 is 18 residues long. Per germline, CDR1 KGHDR and CDR2 SFDVKD. V was shortened by 3 bases and J by 1 base, with 18 bases between the two germline ends. CDR3 bases: TGTGCCACCAGTGATCCGAGGGAAGATAGAGAGAGCAATCAGCCCCAGCATTTT. Translation: CATSDPREDRESNQPQHF.

V is TRBV7-9 and J is TRBJ2-1; 12 positions match TRBD1. V dropped 3 bases and J dropped 5; count of bases not matched to a gene: 2. CDR1 and CDR2 (germline): SEHNR, FQNEAQ (reference sequence). The CDR3 runs to 15 residues. The CDR3, as DNA: TGTGCCAGCAGCTTTGGGACAGGGGGCCACAATGAGCAGTTCTTC. It translates to CASSFGTGGHNEQFF.